The 6 T cell receptor beta chains presented below share a single source sample, sequenced in a study of identical twins. One entry per CDR3 protein results from TCRdb running MiXCR on the 5' RACE reads. The table shows 500,000 to 700,000 distinct CDR3 sequences, with 7% to 7.5% occurring only once. The sample was also linked to a second study, of yellow fever vaccine responses in identical twins.

Sequenced material: PBMCs. The receptors here all came from a woman between 18 and 29 years old in good health.

This clonotype was recorded many times. This sequence joins TRBV11-1 and TRBJ2-7; TRBD2 agrees at 13 bases. This CDR3 comprises 17 residues. With V trimmed by 5 bases and J by 4 bases, 11 bases remained unmatched. Germline loops: CDR1 SGHAT, CDR2 FQDESV (reference sequence). The CDR3 DNA sequence: TGTGCCAGCAGCCCCCCGAGGGGGACTAGCGGGATGTACGAGCAGTACTTC. It specifies CASSPPRGTSGMYEQYF.

This rearrangement joins TRBV28 to TRBJ2-7; D unclear. Trimming cost V 3 bases and J 0 bases, with 6 bases left between them. Germline-derived CDR1 and CDR2 are MDHEN and SYDVKM. This CDR3 region has 13 residues. The CDR3 spells CASSLKSSYEQYV. For the CDR3, the DNA is TGTGCCAGCAGTTTGAAGAGCTCCTACGAGCAGTACGTC.

This clonotype occurred a few times. The genes are TRBV6-5 and TRBJ1-1, with D tentatively TRBD1 (6 bases). CDR1 and CDR2 from the germline V gene are MNHEY and SVGAGI. V lost 1 base and J 4 bases, leaving 13 bases between the germline ends. CDR3 length: 15 amino acids. The CDR3 DNA is TGTGCCAGCAGTTACTTCGGGGGCGGCATCACTGAAGCTTTCTTT. Its translation is CASSYFGGGITEAFF.

This clonotype has a count of ten or more. CDR3 nucleotides: TGTGCCAGCAGCCCCCGGGGAGGGGACATTCAGTACTTC. This gives the protein CASSPRGGDIQYF. The chain has TRBV6-1 and TRBJ2-4; 7 nucleotides align to TRBD2. CDR3 length: 13 amino acids. Germline CDR1 MNHNS, CDR2 SASEGT. V was pared by 6 bases and J by 8 bases, with 7 bases of the junction left unmatched.

The chain has TRBV24-1 and TRBJ2-2; TRBD2 aligns across 9 bases. The germline V gene encodes CDR1 KGHDR and CDR2 SFDVKD. The CDR3 is 15 amino acids. V was clipped by 10 bases and J by 0 bases; unmatched bases: 5. CDR3 DNA: TGTGCCACGCAAGGGACTAGCCCGAACACCGGGGAGCTGTTTTTT. Residues: CATQGTSPNTGELFF.

A few counts support this clonotype. The gene calls are TRBV6-2 or TRBV6-3 and TRBJ1-2; 7 bases align to TRBD1. With V trimmed by 6 bases and J by 5 bases, 6 bases remained unmatched. The length of the CDR3 is 13 residues. Germline loops: CDR1 MNHEY, CDR2 SVGEGT. Here the CDR3 reads CASRKTGSYGYTF. For the CDR3, the DNA is TGTGCCAGCAGAAAGACAGGGTCTTATGGCTACACCTTC.